This T cell receptor (beta chain) came from a study of T cell responses to AZD1222 COVID-19 vaccine. Overall study context: Pooled in the analysis were second doses at about 4 or about 12 weeks. Findings of the study overall: Vaccine-associated CD4 TCRs ranged over spike, dominating at 160-218 and 743-854. Nearly half of spike-specific TCRs reportedly go after variant regions that carry no mutations.

Assay used: immunoSEQ multiplex PCR; TCRdb lists only in-frame clones, some missing. The table has 130,000 or so clones, about 93% seen once. Germline V gene lookup returns CDR1 KGHSH and CDR2 LQKENI. CDR3 length: 16 residues. V was pared by 2 bases and J by 2 bases, with 13 bases between. Worth noting for this clone: Its matching antigen is unknown.

The sequences come from peripheral blood, collected on day 0 of AZD1222 vaccination. The sequence was obtained from an adult in good health. The chain carries TRBV18 and TRBJ1-5; D gene ambiguous. The DNA for the CDR3 is TGTGCCAGCTCACCATCGGGTGGAGATGGCAATCAGCCCCAGCATTTT. Protein: CASSPSGGDGNQPQHF.